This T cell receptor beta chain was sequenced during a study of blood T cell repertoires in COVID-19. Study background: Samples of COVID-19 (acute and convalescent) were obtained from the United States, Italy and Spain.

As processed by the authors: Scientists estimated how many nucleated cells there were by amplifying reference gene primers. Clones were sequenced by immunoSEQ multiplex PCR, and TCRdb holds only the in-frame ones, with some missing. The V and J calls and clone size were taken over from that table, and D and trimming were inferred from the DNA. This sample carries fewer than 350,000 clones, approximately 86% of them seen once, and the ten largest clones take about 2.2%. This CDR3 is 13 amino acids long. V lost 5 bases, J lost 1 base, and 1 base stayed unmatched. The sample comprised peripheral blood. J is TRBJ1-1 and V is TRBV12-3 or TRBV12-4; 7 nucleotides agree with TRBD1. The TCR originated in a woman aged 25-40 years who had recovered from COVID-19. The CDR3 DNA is TGTGCCAGCAGTGGACAGGCGAACACTGAAGCTTTCTTT. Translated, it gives CASSGQANTEAFF.